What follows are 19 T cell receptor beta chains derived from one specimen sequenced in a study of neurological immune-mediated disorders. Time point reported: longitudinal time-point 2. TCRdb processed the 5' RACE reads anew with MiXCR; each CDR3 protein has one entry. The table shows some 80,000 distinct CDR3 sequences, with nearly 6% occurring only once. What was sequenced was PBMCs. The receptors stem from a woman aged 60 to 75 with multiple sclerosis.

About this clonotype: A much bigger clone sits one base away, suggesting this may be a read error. The CDR3 DNA reads TGTGCCAGCAGCTTGACCGTGGGCCATAGGGTAGGAAACACCATATATTTT. Amino acid sequence: CASSLTVGHRVGNTIYF. This chain links TRBV5-6 with TRBJ1-3; D unresolved. CDR1 SGHDT and CDR2 YYEEEE come from the germline V gene. The CDR3 has 17 residues. V dropped 1 base and J dropped 4 bases, with 18 bases sitting between them.

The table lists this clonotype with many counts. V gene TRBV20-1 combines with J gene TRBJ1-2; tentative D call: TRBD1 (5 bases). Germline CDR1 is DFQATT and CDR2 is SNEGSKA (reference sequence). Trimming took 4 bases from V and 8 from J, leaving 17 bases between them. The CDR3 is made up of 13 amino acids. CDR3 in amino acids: CSATHAGRPGYTF. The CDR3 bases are TGCAGTGCTACCCACGCGGGGCGGCCCGGCTACACCTTC.

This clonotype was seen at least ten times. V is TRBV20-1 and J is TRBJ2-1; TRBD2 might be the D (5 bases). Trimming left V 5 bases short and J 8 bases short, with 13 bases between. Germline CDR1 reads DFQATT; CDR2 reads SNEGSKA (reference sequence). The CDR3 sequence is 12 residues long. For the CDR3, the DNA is TGCAGTGCTGATAGGAGGTTACATGAGCAGTTCTTC. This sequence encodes CSADRRLHEQFF.

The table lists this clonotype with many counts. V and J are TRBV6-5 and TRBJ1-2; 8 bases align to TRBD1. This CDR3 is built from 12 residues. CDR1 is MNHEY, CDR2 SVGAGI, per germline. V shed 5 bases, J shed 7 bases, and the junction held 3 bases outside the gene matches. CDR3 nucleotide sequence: TGTGCCAGCAGTCCCGGGACAGGTGGCTACACCTTC. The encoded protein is CASSPGTGGYTF.

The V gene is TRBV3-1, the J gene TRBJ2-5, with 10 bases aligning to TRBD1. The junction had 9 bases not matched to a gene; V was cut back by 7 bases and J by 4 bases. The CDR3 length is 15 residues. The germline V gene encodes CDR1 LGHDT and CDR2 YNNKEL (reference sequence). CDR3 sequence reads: CASTRQGALGETQYF. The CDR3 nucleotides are TGTGCCAGCACTCGACAGGGGGCCCTGGGAGAGACCCAGTACTTC.

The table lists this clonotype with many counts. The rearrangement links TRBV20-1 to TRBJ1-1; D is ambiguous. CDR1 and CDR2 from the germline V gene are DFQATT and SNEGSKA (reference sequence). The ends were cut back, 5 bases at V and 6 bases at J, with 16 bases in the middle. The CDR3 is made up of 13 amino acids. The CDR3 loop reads CSALPRMGAEAFF. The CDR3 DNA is TGCAGTGCTCTTCCGCGGATGGGCGCTGAAGCTTTCTTT.

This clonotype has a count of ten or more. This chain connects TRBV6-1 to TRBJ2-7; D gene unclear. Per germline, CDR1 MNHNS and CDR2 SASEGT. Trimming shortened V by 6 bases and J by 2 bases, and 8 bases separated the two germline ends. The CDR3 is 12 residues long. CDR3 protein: CASRGNTYEQYF. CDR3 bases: TGTGCCAGCAGGGGCAATACCTACGAGCAGTACTTC.

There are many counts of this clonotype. The CDR3 sequence: CSARDGSTGELFF. The CDR3 DNA sequence: TGCAGTGCTAGAGACGGCAGCACCGGGGAGCTGTTTTTT. This chain uses TRBV20-1 with TRBJ2-2; D not certain. Germline loops: CDR1 DFQATT, CDR2 SNEGSKA (reference sequence). V gave up 0 bases and J gave up 4 bases, with 6 bases separating them. The CDR3 contains 13 residues.

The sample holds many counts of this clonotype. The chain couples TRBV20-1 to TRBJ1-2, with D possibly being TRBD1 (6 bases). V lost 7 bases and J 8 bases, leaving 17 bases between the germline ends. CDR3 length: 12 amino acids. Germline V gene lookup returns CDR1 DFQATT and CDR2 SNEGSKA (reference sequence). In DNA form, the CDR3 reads TGCAGTGTTGGGGGGGCGAACCGCGGCTACACCTTC. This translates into CSVGGANRGYTF.

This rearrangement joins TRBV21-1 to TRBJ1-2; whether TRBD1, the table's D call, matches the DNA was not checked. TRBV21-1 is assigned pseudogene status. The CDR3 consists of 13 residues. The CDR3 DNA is TGTGCCAGCAGCTCGCGGACAGGGGATGGCTACACCTTC. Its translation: CASSSRTGDGYTF.

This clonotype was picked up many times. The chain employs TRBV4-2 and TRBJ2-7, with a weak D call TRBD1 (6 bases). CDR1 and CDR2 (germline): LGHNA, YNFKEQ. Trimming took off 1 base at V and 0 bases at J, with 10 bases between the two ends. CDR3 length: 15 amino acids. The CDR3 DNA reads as TGTGCCAGCAGCCAAGGGGACACTGCCTCCTACGAGCAGTACTTC. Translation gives CASSQGDTASYEQYF.

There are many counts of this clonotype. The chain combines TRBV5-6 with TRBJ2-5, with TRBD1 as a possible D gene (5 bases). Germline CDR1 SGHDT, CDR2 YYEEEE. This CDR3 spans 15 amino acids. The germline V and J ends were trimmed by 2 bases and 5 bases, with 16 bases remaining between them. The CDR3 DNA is TGTGCCAGCAGCTTCGGTAGGGGTTTGGGGGAGACCCAGTACTTC. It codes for CASSFGRGLGETQYF.

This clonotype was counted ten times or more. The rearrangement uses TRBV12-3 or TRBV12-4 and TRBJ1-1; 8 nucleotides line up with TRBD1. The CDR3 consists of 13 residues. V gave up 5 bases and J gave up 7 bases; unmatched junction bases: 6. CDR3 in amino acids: CASSLTGGDEAFF. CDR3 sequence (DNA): TGTGCCAGCAGTCTAACAGGGGGGGATGAAGCTTTCTTT.

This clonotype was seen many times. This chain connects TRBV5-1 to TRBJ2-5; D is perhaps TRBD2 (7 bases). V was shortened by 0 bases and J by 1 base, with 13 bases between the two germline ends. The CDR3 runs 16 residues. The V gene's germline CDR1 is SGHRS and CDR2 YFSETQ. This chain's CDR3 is CASSLGTGGFQETQYF. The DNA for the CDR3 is TGCGCCAGCAGCTTGGGAACGGGGGGCTTCCAAGAGACCCAGTACTTC.

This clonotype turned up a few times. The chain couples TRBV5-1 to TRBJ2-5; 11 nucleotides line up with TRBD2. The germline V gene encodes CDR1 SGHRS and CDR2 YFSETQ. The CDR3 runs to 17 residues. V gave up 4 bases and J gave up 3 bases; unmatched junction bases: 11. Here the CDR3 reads CASSTPGLAGGKETQYF. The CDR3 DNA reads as TGCGCCAGCAGCACCCCGGGGTTAGCGGGGGGGAAAGAGACCCAGTACTTC.

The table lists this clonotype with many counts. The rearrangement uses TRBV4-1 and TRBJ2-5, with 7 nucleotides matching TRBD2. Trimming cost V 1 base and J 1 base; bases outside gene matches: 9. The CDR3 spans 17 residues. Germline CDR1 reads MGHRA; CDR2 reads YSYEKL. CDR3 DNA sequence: TGCGCCAGCAGCCAAGCCGGGGGGACCGTAGCCCAAGAGACCCAGTACTTC. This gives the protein CASSQAGGTVAQETQYF.

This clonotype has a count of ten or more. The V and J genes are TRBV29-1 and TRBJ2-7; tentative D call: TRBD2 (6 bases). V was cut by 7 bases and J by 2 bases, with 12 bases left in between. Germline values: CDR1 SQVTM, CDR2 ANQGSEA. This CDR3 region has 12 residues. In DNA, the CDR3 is TGCAGCGGGGGGGACGGGCCCTACGAGCAGTACTTC. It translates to CSGGDGPYEQYF.

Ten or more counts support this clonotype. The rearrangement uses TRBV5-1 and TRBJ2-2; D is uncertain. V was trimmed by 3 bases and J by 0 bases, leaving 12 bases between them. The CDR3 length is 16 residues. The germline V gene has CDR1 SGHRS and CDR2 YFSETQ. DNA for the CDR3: TGCGCCAGCAGCTCCGTAGTTGGTCCGAACACCGGGGAGCTGTTTTTT. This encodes CASSSVVGPNTGELFF.

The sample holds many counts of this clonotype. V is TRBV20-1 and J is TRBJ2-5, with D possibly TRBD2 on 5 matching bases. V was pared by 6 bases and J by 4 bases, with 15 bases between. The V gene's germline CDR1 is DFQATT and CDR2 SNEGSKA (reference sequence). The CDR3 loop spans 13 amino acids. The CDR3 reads CSAPDQRTETQYF. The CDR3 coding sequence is TGCAGTGCCCCCGACCAGCGGACAGAGACCCAGTACTTC.